The 16 T cell receptor beta chains reported below all come from one sample, sequenced in a study of blood T cells in healthy people across ages. Then a second PCR, running about 6 to 12 cycles, was carried out with a sample-barcoded 5' primer and a J-beta primer mix. TCRdb recomputed calls from the 5' RACE reads with MiXCR, one row per CDR3 protein. The repertoire holds about 1,500,000 distinct CDR3 sequences, 28% seen once, with more than 6% in the top ten. What was sequenced was blood. Receptors originate from a woman between 25 and 40 years old in good health.

This clonotype appeared many times. The chain carries TRBV12-3 or TRBV12-4 and TRBJ2-1; D possibly corresponds to TRBD2 (6 bases). The CDR3 spans 16 residues. Trimming left V 1 base short and J 5 bases short, with 15 bases between. The CDR3 DNA follows: TGTGCCAGCAGTTTAGGATCGGTCGTAGCGGACAATGAGCAGTTCTTC. The encoded protein is CASSLGSVVADNEQFF.

This clonotype was detected a few times. The chain links TRBV9 to TRBJ2-7; 8 bases map to TRBD2. Germline V gene data show CDR1 as SGDLS and CDR2 as YYNGEE. CDR3 length: 15 amino acids. J was trimmed by 3 bases and V by 6 bases; bases with no gene match: 11. Here the CDR3 reads CASTGRDNKNYEQYF. CDR3 coding DNA: TGTGCCAGCACCGGGAGGGACAACAAAAACTACGAGCAGTACTTC.

Turning to this clonotype: A junction end diverges from the germline sequence, so it may reflect a read error. The rearrangement links TRBV9 to TRBJ2-7; perhaps TRBD2 as D (6 bases). TRBJ2-5 explains the end of the DNA better; the J call may be wrong. The V gene's germline CDR1 is SGDLS and CDR2 YYNGEE. The CDR3 runs 13 residues. The CDR3 loop reads CASGVSGQETQYF. CDR3 bases: TGTGCCAGCGGCGTAAGCGGGCAAGAGACCCAGTACTTC.

This clonotype has at least ten counts. The CDR3 region has the DNA TGTGCCAGCAGCCAAGTTAAGCCCGGACAGGATGGCTACACCTTC. Its translation: CASSQVKPGQDGYTF. The V call is TRBV4-2, the J call TRBJ1-2, with 7 bases fitting TRBD1. The CDR3 totals 15 residues. CDR1 is LGHNA and CDR2 is YNFKEQ in the germline V gene. The V gene end was trimmed by 1 base and the J gene end by 6 bases; junction bases not matched to a gene: 8.

This sequence joins TRBV24-1 and TRBJ2-3; D is perhaps TRBD1 (5 bases). Germline V gene lookup returns CDR1 KGHDR and CDR2 SFDVKD. Trimming shortened V by 5 bases and J by 5 bases, and 16 bases separated the two germline ends. CDR3 length: 15 residues. The CDR3: CATSGRRGWIDTQYF. The CDR3 bases are TGTGCCACCAGTGGGCGAAGGGGCTGGATAGATACGCAGTATTTT.

The chain employs TRBV12-3 or TRBV12-4 and TRBJ2-1; D is uncertain. Trimming removed 4 bases at V and 5 bases at J, with 12 bases between. The CDR3 is 14 amino acids. The CDR3 loop is CASSSLAPNNEQFF. The CDR3 coding sequence is TGTGCCAGCAGTTCCTTGGCTCCAAACAATGAGCAGTTCTTC.

The J gene is TRBJ2-2, the V gene TRBV6-6; no definite D call. CDR1 and CDR2 from the germline V gene are MNHNY and SVGAGI (reference sequence). Trimming removed 6 bases from V and 0 bases from J, with 11 bases in between. The CDR3 sequence is 15 residues long. This CDR3 is CASRRDSANTGELFF. The CDR3 coding sequence is TGTGCCAGCAGACGCGACTCCGCGAACACCGGGGAGCTGTTTTTT.

V and J are TRBV14 and TRBJ1-6; weak D call: TRBD1 (6 bases). The CDR3 is made up of 14 amino acids. Trimming took 4 bases from V and 9 from J, leaving 13 bases between them. CDR1 and CDR2 (germline): SGHDN, FVKESK. The CDR3 DNA is TGTGCCAGCAGCCCTACAGGGATCGGTTCACCCCTCCACTTT. Translated: CASSPTGIGSPLHF.

This clonotype was seen at least ten times. The chain carries TRBV29-1 and TRBJ2-7; D unresolved. Germline CDR1 is SQVTM and CDR2 is ANQGSEA. V was pared by 0 bases and J by 2 bases, with 5 bases between. The CDR3 runs to 12 residues. CDR3 loop: CSVEDSTYEQYF. The CDR3 DNA reads TGCAGCGTTGAAGACAGTACCTACGAGCAGTACTTC.

This clonotype has at least ten counts. This sequence joins TRBV14 and TRBJ2-3; 7 bases fit TRBD1. CDR3 length equals 15 residues. Trimming took 3 bases from V and 1 from J; bases not matched to a gene: 4. The germline V gene has CDR1 SGHDN and CDR2 FVKESK. The CDR3, as DNA: TGTGCCAGCAGCCACCAGACAGGGCGCACAGATACGCAGTATTTT. It translates to CASSHQTGRTDTQYF.

This clonotype came up a few times. The genes are TRBV4-1 and TRBJ2-3, with 7 bases matching TRBD1. J gave up 3 bases and V 1 base, and 10 bases lay outside the gene matches. This CDR3 has 17 amino acids. Per the germline V gene, CDR1 is MGHRA and CDR2 is YSYEKL. The CDR3 DNA reads TGCGCCAGCAGCCAAGGTCCGTGGGGACAGCCTACAGATACGCAGTATTTT. This sequence encodes CASSQGPWGQPTDTQYF.

There are a few counts of this clonotype. The V call is TRBV2, the J call TRBJ1-1; 7 nucleotides agree with TRBD1. Germline V CDR1 and CDR2: SNHLY, FYNNEI. V lost 6 bases to trimming and J lost 7 bases; unmatched junction nucleotides: 5. The CDR3 totals 12 residues. The DNA of the CDR3 is TGTGCCAGCAGCCGGGACAGACTTGAAGCTTTCTTT. Translated: CASSRDRLEAFF.

This clonotype was detected only a few times. This chain uses TRBV12-3 or TRBV12-4 with TRBJ1-5, with D possibly matching TRBD1 (5 bases). The CDR3 runs to 17 residues. Trimming took 5 bases from V and 2 from J, leaving 19 bases between them. The CDR3, as DNA: TGTGCCAGCAGTGCCGCCGGGACGGCTAATGGCAATCAGCCCCAGCATTTT. Its protein is CASSAAGTANGNQPQHF.

This clonotype was picked up a small number of times. The rearrangement joins TRBV7-2 to TRBJ2-5; 8 bases map to TRBD2. Trimming at V came to 5 bases and at J to 11 bases, leaving 22 bases not matched to a gene. This CDR3 comprises 17 residues. From germline, CDR1 is SGHTA and CDR2 FQGNSA. This chain's CDR3 is CASSPRGSGSGWEEQYF. The CDR3 region has the DNA TGTGCCAGCAGCCCAAGGGGCAGCGGGAGTGGTTGGGAAGAGCAGTACTTC.

This clonotype came up a few times. The chain is built from TRBV3-1 and TRBJ2-7; weak D call: TRBD2 (6 bases). V was clipped by 4 bases and J by 2 bases, with 12 bases between them. From germline, CDR1 is LGHDT and CDR2 YNNKEL (reference sequence). The CDR3 runs 14 residues. For the CDR3, the DNA is TGTGCCAGCAGCCCGACTAGGCGCCCCTACGAGCAGTACTTC. Its protein product is CASSPTRRPYEQYF.

The V and J genes are TRBV7-2 and TRBJ2-7; 7 bases map to TRBD2. J was trimmed by 3 bases and V by 1 base; bases with no gene match: 12. The germline gives CDR1 SGHTA, CDR2 FQGNSA. This CDR3 spans 17 amino acids. The CDR3 DNA reads as TGTGCCAGCAGCTTAGTTGCGGGGGTCGGGAGTCGCTACGAGCAGTACTTC. Encoded protein: CASSLVAGVGSRYEQYF.